One T cell receptor beta chain is described in this entry. The CDR3 covers 13 residues. J was trimmed by 8 bases and V by 6 bases; bases with no gene match: 5. Per germline, CDR1 SNHLY and CDR2 FYNNEI. This specimen belongs to a study of blood T cell repertoires in COVID-19. The repertoire was sequenced with immunoSEQ multiplex PCR; TCRdb's copy has only in-frame clones and lacks some. The repertoire includes under 500,000 clones, around 87% of them detected once, and approximately 1.2% sits in the top ten. The sample consisted of PBMCs or T cells enriched from blood (not recorded which). This clonotype was obtained from a man between 25 and 39 years old who had recovered from COVID-19. The rearrangement joins TRBV2 to TRBJ1-4; the match to TRBD1 covers 8 bases. CDR3 amino acids: CASSRDRQEKLFF. For the CDR3, the DNA is TGTGCCAGCAGCCGGGACAGGCAGGAAAAACTGTTTTTT. The full variable domain, completed using reference TRBV2 and TRBJ1-4, is EPEVTQTPSHQVTQMGQEVILRCVPISNHLYFYWYRQILGQKVEFLVSFYNNEISEKSEIFDDQFSVERPDGSNFTLKIRSTKLEDSAMYFCASSRDRQEKLFFGSGTQLSVL.